A single sample gave rise to the 10 T cell receptor beta chains below, sequenced in a study of shared clonotypes between healthy human individuals. Measured with immunoSEQ multiplex PCR; TCRdb has only the in-frame clones, and not every one. The sample yields about 2 million clones, approximately 95% seen once. Terminally differentiated effector memory CD45RA+ cells were excluded by CCR7 positive selection of CD45RO-negative cells. Sequenced input: naive CD8+ T cells sorted from blood. The receptor set was obtained from a man aged 18 to 29 in good health.

CDR3 nucleotide sequence: TGTGCCAGCAGCTCCCTCTTCTATCAACTAGAGGTCGACTATGGCTACACCTTC. This sequence encodes CASSSLFYQLEVDYGYTF. The rearrangement links TRBV5-6 to TRBJ1-2, with D uncertain. The CDR3 length is 18 residues. The ends were cut back, 3 bases at V and 3 bases at J, with 24 bases in the middle. CDR1 and CDR2 from the germline V gene are SGHDT and YYEEEE. Using reference TRBV5-6 and TRBJ1-2 for the parts outside the CDR3, the full variable domain is DAGVTQSPTHLIKTRGQQVTLRCSPKSGHDTVSWYQQALGQGPQFIFQYYEEEERQRGNFPDRFSGHQFPNYSSELNVNALLLGDSALYLCASSSLFYQLEVDYGYTFGSGTRLTVV.

The rearrangement uses TRBV5-1 and TRBJ2-7, with TRBD2 as a possible D gene (6 bases). Trimming left V 4 bases short and J 6 bases short, with 23 bases between. There are 16 residues in the CDR3. The V gene's germline CDR1 is SGHRS and CDR2 YFSETQ. As DNA, the CDR3 is TGCGCCAGCAGCGGGGGGACGGTAGACCTGGGGCCCGAGCAGTACTTC. This sequence encodes CASSGGTVDLGPEQYF.

The CDR3 spells CSVERGRGSQDTQYF. For the CDR3, the DNA is TGCAGCGTTGAAAGGGGCAGGGGTTCACAAGATACGCAGTATTTT. This sequence joins TRBV29-1 and TRBJ2-3; TRBD1 is a possible D gene (6 bases). Per the germline V gene, CDR1 is SQVTM and CDR2 is ANQGSEA. This CDR3 spans 15 amino acids. Trimming took 2 bases from V and 5 from J, leaving 17 bases between them.

The rearrangement joins TRBV2 to TRBJ2-5; TRBD1 agrees at 8 bases. Germline CDR1 SNHLY, CDR2 FYNNEI. This CDR3 spans 16 amino acids. After removal of 6 bases from V and 1 base from J, the junction contained 10 bases not matched to a gene. The CDR3 sequence is CASSLVTGVSQETQYF. CDR3 nucleotide sequence: TGTGCCAGCAGCCTCGTGACAGGGGTTAGCCAAGAGACCCAGTACTTC.

The chain links TRBV9 to TRBJ1-4, with a weak D call TRBD1 (6 bases). With 2 bases removed from V and 8 bases from J, the gap between germline ends came to 16 bases. Germline loops: CDR1 SGDLS, CDR2 YYNGEE. The CDR3 runs to 15 residues. The CDR3 nucleotides are TGTGCCAGCAGCGTCTCGTGGGGGGCTGGCGAAAAACTGTTTTTT. Its translation: CASSVSWGAGEKLFF.

The chain uses TRBV5-1 and TRBJ2-7; no definite D call. The CDR3 covers 13 residues. Germline V gives CDR1 SGHRS, CDR2 YFSETQ. The V end was cut by 4 bases, the J end by 5 bases, with 13 bases between. The CDR3 sequence is CASSARAGNEQYF. In DNA, the CDR3 is TGCGCCAGCAGCGCCCGAGCAGGTAACGAGCAGTACTTC.

On this clone: Other DNA sequences in this sample translate to the same CDR3. This rearrangement joins TRBV11-2 to TRBJ2-7; 8 bases fit TRBD2. Unmatched junction bases numbered 3, after V lost 5 bases and J lost 3 bases. The CDR3 totals 13 residues. The germline gives CDR1 SGHAT, CDR2 FQNNGV. In nucleotides, the CDR3 is TGTGCCAGCAGCCCTACTAGCGGCTACGAGCAGTACTTC. Amino acid sequence: CASSPTSGYEQYF.

The chain combines TRBV10-3 with TRBJ1-1; 7 bases line up with TRBD1. Germline CDR1 ENHRY, CDR2 SYGVKD. Trimming cost V 3 bases and J 1 base; bases outside gene matches: 11. The CDR3 consists of 17 residues. This CDR3 reads CAISDLFRDSGNTEAFF. The CDR3 DNA reads as TGTGCCATCAGTGATCTTTTTAGGGACAGCGGGAACACTGAAGCTTTCTTT.

The chain combines TRBV7-6 with TRBJ1-1; perhaps TRBD1 as D (5 bases). V lost 5 bases to trimming and J lost 4 bases, with 14 bases between them. Germline V gene lookup returns CDR1 SGHVS and CDR2 FNYEAQ. CDR3 length equals 14 residues. Here the CDR3 DNA reads TGTGCCAGCAGCATCGCAGGTGGGGGCACTGAAGCTTTCTTT. It yields the protein CASSIAGGGTEAFF.

The V gene is TRBV9, the J gene TRBJ2-6; D is uncertain. The CDR3 length is 15 residues. V was cut by 1 base and J by 2 bases, with 7 bases left in between. From germline, CDR1 is SGDLS and CDR2 YYNGEE. CDR3 residues: CASSVSEPGANVLTF. Written as DNA, the CDR3 is TGTGCCAGCAGCGTATCGGAACCTGGGGCCAACGTCCTGACTTTC.